A selection of T cell receptor beta chains follows, all from one sample in a study of shared clonotypes between healthy human individuals. Repertoires were generated with immunoSEQ multiplex PCR, while TCRdb's copy carries only in-frame clones and drops some. Here the sample spans roughly 1,600,000 clones, around 98.5% being singletons. What was sequenced was naive CD4+ T cells sorted from blood. The receptors come from a man aged 30 to 39 in good health. CDR3s include the opening cysteine and the closing phenylalanine or tryptophan. Each record gives: D gene, V gene, J gene, clone size, CDR3 DNA, CDR3 protein. A D gene is named only where the DNA matches it firmly. Some rows have no size entry. The others give once, few or many, or a class for an expanded clone.

D: -; V: TRBV2; J: TRBJ2-4; size: -; DNA: TGTGCCAGCAGTGACGGGACGGCAAAAAACATTCAGTACTTC; CDR3: CASSDGTAKNIQYF
D: -; V: TRBV9; J: TRBJ2-7; size: once; DNA: TGTGCCAGCAGCCCGAAGGGTAACCGCGAGCAGTACTTC; CDR3: CASSPKGNREQYF
D: TRBD1; V: TRBV15; J: TRBJ1-1; size: -; DNA: TGTGCCACCAGCAGAGATGGAGGGGGGACAGCTGAAGCTTTCTTT; CDR3: CATSRDGGGTAEAFF
D: -; V: TRBV7-9; J: TRBJ1-3; size: -; DNA: TGTGCCAGCAGCCATTGGACAGAATCTGGAAACACCATATATTTT; CDR3: CASSHWTESGNTIYF
D: TRBD1; V: TRBV10-3; J: TRBJ2-1; size: -; DNA: TGTGCCATCAACATGGACAGGGACTACAATGAGCAGTTCTTC; CDR3: CAINMDRDYNEQFF
D: -; V: TRBV11-2; J: TRBJ2-7; size: -; DNA: TGTGCCAGCAGTTACCCGTGGGGCCGGGACAACGAGCAGTACTTC; CDR3: CASSYPWGRDNEQYF
D: TRBD1; V: TRBV5-6; J: TRBJ1-1; size: once; DNA: TGTGCCAGCAGCGTCCGGGACAGAGAAGCTTTCTTT; CDR3: CASSVRDREAFF
D: TRBD2; V: TRBV7-2; J: TRBJ2-1; size: -; DNA: TGTGCCAGCAGCGGACTAGCGGCAAGCTCCTACAATGAGCAGTTCTTC; CDR3: CASSGLAASSYNEQFF
D: TRBD2; V: TRBV2; J: TRBJ2-7; size: -; DNA: TGTGCCAGCACTGCTCCTAGCGGGAGGGATGAGCAGTACTTC; CDR3: CASTAPSGRDEQYF
D: TRBD2; V: TRBV5-4; J: TRBJ2-7; size: -; DNA: TGTGCCAGCAGCTTCTTAGGGAGGGGCTACGAGCAGTACTTC; CDR3: CASSFLGRGYEQYF